A selection of T cell receptor beta chains follows, all from one sample in a study of identical twins. TCRdb re-called the 5' RACE reads through MiXCR, storing one row per CDR3 protein. Seen here are 300,000 to 400,000 distinct CDR3 sequences, about 9% observed once, and the top ten hold approximately 9.3%. Sample: naive T cells sorted from blood. These receptors were collected from a woman aged 45-60 years in good health. The CDR3 runs from the conserved cysteine through the conserved F or W. D genes are given only for firm matches. Clone sizes are given selectively: once, few, many, or a class where the clone is expanded.

>.|TRBV5-5|few|TRBJ1-1
CASSLERGGTEAFF
TGTGCCAGCAGCTTGGAACGGGGCGGAACTGAAGCTTTCTTT
>.|TRBV5-1|many|TRBJ2-7
CASSGSQAYEQYF
TGCGCCAGCAGCGGGTCGCAGGCCTACGAGCAGTACTTC
>TRBD2|TRBV20-1|few|TRBJ2-7
CSARGLASGSEQYF
TGCAGTGCTAGAGGATTGGCCAGCGGGAGCGAGCAGTACTTC
>TRBD2|TRBV10-3|few|TRBJ2-1
CAISTGTSGRDNEQFF
TGTGCCATCAGTACCGGGACTAGCGGGAGGGACAATGAGCAGTTCTTC
>.|TRBV4-1|few|TRBJ2-1
CASSQPSEHNEQFF
TGCGCCAGCAGCCAGCCCTCGGAGCACAATGAGCAGTTCTTC
>.|TRBV25-1|.|TRBJ1-1
CASSLVSATEAFF
TGTGCCAGCAGTCTGGTCTCTGCCACTGAAGCTTTCTTT
>.|TRBV4-1|.|TRBJ2-7
CASSHNFRDFSYEQYF
TGCGCCAGCAGCCATAACTTCCGGGACTTCTCCTACGAGCAGTACTTC
>.|TRBV24-1|many|TRBJ2-1
CATSDSTGRNEQFF
TGTGCCACCAGTGACTCGACAGGGAGGAATGAGCAGTTCTTC
>.|TRBV12-3/TRBV12-4|few|TRBJ2-4
CASSLSALAKNIQYF
TGTGCCAGCAGTTTATCGGCTCTAGCCAAAAACATTCAGTACTTC
>TRBD2|TRBV12-3/TRBV12-4|few|TRBJ2-7
CASSDSGRGYEQYF
TGTGCCAGCAGTGATAGCGGGAGAGGGTACGAGCAGTACTTC
>.|TRBV10-3|many|TRBJ2-5
CAISDYQETQYF
TGTGCCATCAGTGATTACCAAGAGACCCAGTACTTC
>TRBD1|TRBV12-3/TRBV12-4|.|TRBJ1-1
CASSPGTGVGNTEAFF
TGTGCCAGCAGTCCCGGGACAGGGGTCGGGAACACTGAAGCTTTCTTT
>.|TRBV12-3/TRBV12-4|few|TRBJ2-1
CASRSTLQFF
TGTGCCAGCAGGTCTACTTTGCAGTTCTTC
>TRBD2|TRBV6-6|many|TRBJ2-1
CASILAGNNEQFF
TGTGCCAGCATACTAGCGGGGAACAATGAGCAGTTCTTC
>.|TRBV9|few|TRBJ2-3
CASSAGLTRTDTQYF
TGTGCCAGCAGCGCCGGACTCACCCGCACAGATACGCAGTATTTT
>.|TRBV20-1|.|TRBJ1-1
CSARRRNTEAFF
TGCAGTGCTAGGCGCAGGAACACTGAAGCTTTCTTT
>TRBD2|TRBV27|.|TRBJ2-1
CASSGGGAPVYEQFF
TGTGCCAGCAGTGGGGGGGGAGCCCCCGTATATGAGCAGTTCTTC
>.|TRBV18|many|TRBJ2-1
CASSPDRVSYNEQFF
TGTGCCAGCTCGCCGGACAGAGTCTCCTACAATGAGCAGTTCTTC
>TRBD1|TRBV9|many|TRBJ1-5
CASSVDRVNQPQHF
TGTGCCAGCAGCGTCGACAGGGTCAATCAGCCCCAGCATTTT
>TRBD2|TRBV20-1|many|TRBJ2-3
CSVELAGGDTQYF
TGCAGTGTTGAGCTAGCGGGAGGGGATACGCAGTATTTT
>TRBD2|TRBV20-1|many|TRBJ2-3
CSAPRLAGASSTDTQYF
TGCAGTGCCCCCAGACTAGCGGGCGCATCTAGCACAGATACGCAGTATTTT
>.|TRBV7-9|many|TRBJ1-1
CASSLGILNTEAFF
TGTGCCAGCAGCTTGGGTATTCTGAACACTGAAGCTTTCTTT
>TRBD2|TRBV27|many|TRBJ2-1
CASTLQTSGLGGEQFF
TGTGCCAGCACCCTACAAACTAGCGGGCTAGGGGGTGAGCAGTTCTTC
>TRBD2|TRBV7-6|many|TRBJ2-3
CASSSEQGTSEGDTQYF
TGTGCCAGCAGCTCCGAACAGGGGACTAGCGAAGGGGATACGCAGTATTTT
>.|TRBV18|few|TRBJ1-1
CASSPLQGQQGTEAFF
TGTGCCAGCTCACCACTGCAGGGTCAGCAAGGCACTGAAGCTTTCTTT
>TRBD2|TRBV24-1|few|TRBJ2-1
CATSDWAGTRAYEQFF
TGTGCCACCAGTGATTGGGCCGGGACTAGGGCCTATGAGCAGTTCTTC
>TRBD2|TRBV18|many|TRBJ2-5
CASSPLAGNQETQYF
TGTGCCAGCTCACCGTTAGCGGGAAACCAAGAGACCCAGTACTTC
>TRBD2|TRBV4-1|few|TRBJ2-2
CASRGLAGPNTGELFF
TGCGCCAGCAGAGGACTAGCGGGCCCGAACACCGGGGAGCTGTTTTTT
>.|TRBV29-1|.|TRBJ2-3
CSSPGAITDTQYF
TGCAGCTCCCCCGGGGCTATCACAGATACGCAGTATTTT
>TRBD1|TRBV30|.|TRBJ2-7
CAWGGDRGLYEQYF
TGTGCCTGGGGGGGCGACAGGGGGCTCTACGAGCAGTACTTC
>.|TRBV6-6|few|TRBJ1-5
CASRPQEGNQPQHF
TGTGCCAGCAGACCACAGGAGGGCAATCAGCCCCAGCATTTT
>.|TRBV27|few|TRBJ1-1
CASSYGLRDTEAFF
TGTGCCAGCAGCTACGGACTGAGAGACACTGAAGCTTTCTTT
>.|TRBV7-9|.|TRBJ2-3
CASRTGDTQYF
TGTGCCAGCAGGACTGGTGATACGCAGTATTTT
>.|TRBV2|.|TRBJ2-1
CASKRGWDEQFF
TGTGCCAGCAAACGGGGCTGGGATGAGCAGTTCTTC
>TRBD1|TRBV7-9|few|TRBJ2-6
CASSPGGRGANVLTF
TGTGCCAGCAGCCCAGGGGGTCGTGGGGCCAACGTCCTGACTTTC
>TRBD2|TRBV29-1|many|TRBJ2-4
CSVVGREKTKNIQYF
TGCAGCGTTGTCGGGCGGGAGAAGACCAAAAACATTCAGTACTTC
>.|TRBV5-1|few|TRBJ2-1
CASSLDGGISYNEQFF
TGCGCCAGCAGCTTGGATGGGGGAATCTCCTACAATGAGCAGTTCTTC
>.|TRBV6-6|few|TRBJ2-5
CASSYEGLQRETQYF
TGTGCCAGCAGTTACGAGGGGTTACAGAGAGAGACCCAGTACTTC
>TRBD1|TRBV6-5|many|TRBJ2-7
CASRTGTGFWHEQYF
TGTGCCAGCAGAACCGGGACAGGGTTTTGGCACGAGCAGTACTTC
>TRBD1|TRBV4-1|.|TRBJ1-5
CASSQGLQGYKPQHF
TGCGCCAGCAGCCAAGGGTTACAGGGGTACAAGCCCCAGCATTTT